This entry lists 27 T cell receptor beta chains sequenced from one sample in a study of blood T cell repertoires in COVID-19. The protocol was immunoSEQ multiplex PCR, while the TCRdb copy is restricted to in-frame clones and leaves out a portion. The sample has almost 100,000 clones; 86% are singletons. Sequenced material: peripheral blood. The origin of the receptors is a man aged 50 to 60 with acute or convalescent COVID-19.

This chain uses TRBV24-1 with TRBJ2-3, with 9 bases identical to TRBD1. The V and J ends lost 2 bases and 0 bases, in that order; junction bases with no gene match: 2. The length of the CDR3 is 16 residues. From germline, CDR1 is KGHDR and CDR2 SFDVKD. Here the CDR3 DNA reads TGTGCCACCAGTGATTATGGGACAGGGAGCACAGATACGCAGTATTTT. It encodes CATSDYGTGSTDTQYF.

The genes are TRBV3-1 (or the pseudogene TRBV3-2) and TRBJ2-3, with 7 bases that match TRBD2. V trimming: 4 bases; J trimming: 4 bases; junction bases outside the gene matches: 11. This CDR3 has 16 amino acids. Per the germline V gene, CDR1 is LGHDT and CDR2 is YNNKEL (reference sequence). CDR3 residues: CASSPSDAGVADTQYF. For the CDR3, the DNA is TGTGCCAGCAGCCCCAGTGACGCGGGAGTGGCAGATACGCAGTATTTT.

The rearrangement joins TRBV5-1 to TRBJ2-7, with D possibly matching TRBD1 (6 bases). Trimming pared 3 bases from V and 5 bases from J, leaving 15 bases between. In germline, CDR1 is SGHRS, CDR2 YFSETQ. The CDR3 has 14 residues. CDR3 sequence (DNA): TGCGCCAGCAGCTCCTACAGGGTCGGGAACGAGCAGTACTTC. It codes for CASSSYRVGNEQYF. The complete variable domain, with remaining parts taken from reference TRBV5-1 and TRBJ2-7, reads KAGVTQTPRYLIKTRGQQVTLSCSPISGHRSVSWYQQTPGQGLQFLFEYFSETQRNKGNFPGRFSGRQFSNSRSEMNVSTLELGDSALYLCASSSYRVGNEQYFGPGTRLTVT.

J is TRBJ1-2 and V is TRBV25-1; TRBD1 agrees at 8 bases. This CDR3 is 16 amino acids long. CDR1 and CDR2 (germline): MGHDK, SYGVNS. J lost 8 bases, V lost 8 bases, and 19 bases had no gene match. DNA of the CDR3: TGTGCCAGCGGATCCACTCTTGGGACAGGCGATGGGGGCTACACCTTC. It translates to CASGSTLGTGDGGYTF.

This rearrangement joins TRBV13 to TRBJ2-1; the D gene is possibly TRBD2 (5 bases). Germline loops: CDR1 PRHDT, CDR2 FYEKMQ (reference sequence). The CDR3 runs 16 residues. Trimming pared 1 base from V and 0 bases from J, leaving 10 bases between. The CDR3, as DNA: TGTGCCAGCAGCTTAGAGGCGGGTGCCTCCTACAATGAGCAGTTCTTC. Its translation is CASSLEAGASYNEQFF.

The chain couples TRBV19 to TRBJ2-1; 7 bases are shared with TRBD1. V dropped 1 base and J dropped 2; count of bases not matched to a gene: 5. CDR1 is LNHDA, CDR2 SQIVND, per germline (reference sequence). The CDR3 length is 16 residues. This CDR3 reads CASSIGRGQAYNEQFF. DNA for the CDR3: TGTGCCAGTAGTATAGGTAGGGGGCAGGCCTACAATGAGCAGTTCTTC.

The rearrangement uses TRBV6-1 and TRBJ1-2, with 8 bases identical to TRBD1. CDR3 length: 15 residues. Trimming removed 2 bases from V and 8 bases from J; junction bases left unmatched: 10. CDR1 and CDR2 from the germline V gene are MNHNS and SASEGT. CDR3 DNA: TGTGCCAGCAGTGAAAGCCCAGGGGGCCTTCGGGGCTACACCTTC. Protein sequence: CASSESPGGLRGYTF.

The rearrangement links TRBV10-3 to TRBJ2-1; tentative D call: TRBD1 (5 bases). CDR3 length: 13 residues. Per the germline V gene, CDR1 is ENHRY and CDR2 is SYGVKD. Trimming shortened V by 10 bases and J by 2 bases, and 12 bases separated the two germline ends. The CDR3 DNA follows: TGTGCCACCAAGACAGATGCCTACAATGAGCAGTTCTTC. This translates into CATKTDAYNEQFF.

In the case of this clone: One end of the junction fails to match germline, which may point to a read error. V usage is TRBV19 and J usage is TRBJ1-2; D is perhaps TRBD1 (6 bases). The CDR3 sequence is 15 residues long. Germline CDR1 reads LNHDA; CDR2 reads SQIVND (reference sequence). CDR3: CASTIGGQPNYGYTF. In nucleotides, the CDR3 is TGTGCCAGTACTATAGGGGGACAACCTAACTATGGCTACACCTTC.

The chain couples TRBV13 to TRBJ2-7, with 8 bases aligning to TRBD1. The CDR3 sequence is 14 residues long. Losses at the gene ends were 3 bases for V and 3 bases for J; bases not matched to a gene: 4. Germline assignment: CDR1 PRHDT and CDR2 FYEKMQ (reference sequence). The CDR3 bases are TGTGCCAGCAGCTTGTGGACAGGGAGCTACGAGCAGTACTTC. It is translated as CASSLWTGSYEQYF.

CDR3 loop: CASSPRPTGYTGELFF. The CDR3 DNA follows: TGTGCCAGCAGCCCCCGTCCGACAGGTTACACCGGGGAGCTGTTTTTT. This chain links TRBV7-9 with TRBJ2-2; TRBD1 is a possible D gene (6 bases). Germline V CDR1 and CDR2: SEHNR, FQNEAQ (reference sequence). The CDR3 has 16 residues. Trimming pared 5 bases from V and 3 bases from J, leaving 16 bases between.

This clone was counted a single time. The V gene is TRBV18, the J gene TRBJ1-2; D not resolved. The CDR3 has 14 residues. V was cut by 6 bases and J by 0 bases, with 11 bases left in between. The V gene's germline CDR1 is KGHSH and CDR2 LQKENI. Here the CDR3 reads CASSREAPNYGYTF. The CDR3 nucleotides read TGTGCCAGCTCTAGGGAGGCGCCTAACTATGGCTACACCTTC.

This chain connects TRBV3-1 (or the pseudogene TRBV3-2) to TRBJ1-5; D may be TRBD1 (5 bases). CDR3 length: 14 amino acids. Between the trimmed V and J ends, which lost 1 base and 3 bases, there was a span of 7 bases. The germline gives CDR1 LGHDT, CDR2 YNNKEL (reference sequence). The CDR3 nucleotides read TGTGCCAGCAGCCAAGGGGGCTACAATCAGCCCCAGCATTTT. It specifies CASSQGGYNQPQHF.

J is TRBJ2-1 and V is TRBV7-3; D possibly corresponds to TRBD2 (6 bases). Germline V gives CDR1 SGHTA, CDR2 FQGTGA. CDR3 length: 15 amino acids. This chain's CDR3 is CAAARGLSGYNEQFF. In DNA, the CDR3 is TGTGCAGCAGCCAGAGGACTATCGGGCTACAATGAGCAGTTCTTC.

This clone showed up just once. This sequence joins TRBV27 and TRBJ2-1, with D perhaps TRBD1 (6 bases). The CDR3 runs to 15 residues. Germline loops: CDR1 MNHEY, CDR2 SMNVEV (reference sequence). Trimming pared 6 bases from V and 0 bases from J, leaving 12 bases between. CDR3 in amino acids: CASRSGVLSYNEQFF. As DNA, the CDR3 is TGTGCCAGCAGATCAGGGGTCCTCTCCTACAATGAGCAGTTCTTC.

The CDR3: CASSQDRGSSSPLHF. CDR3 DNA: TGTGCCAGCAGCCAAGACAGGGGAAGTTCTTCACCCCTCCACTTT. V usage is TRBV5-6 and J usage is TRBJ1-6; 8 nucleotides agree with TRBD1. The V segment lost 4 bases and the J segment 9 bases; nucleotides outside the gene matches: 9. The CDR3 contains 15 residues. The germline V gene encodes CDR1 SGHDT and CDR2 YYEEEE.

The rearrangement uses TRBV7-6 and TRBJ1-2; perhaps TRBD1 as D (6 bases). This CDR3 comprises 14 residues. Trimming left V 2 bases short and J 5 bases short, with 12 bases between. CDR1 SGHVS and CDR2 FNYEAQ come from the germline V gene. DNA for the CDR3: TGTGCCAGCAGCTTATTGGGGGCGAGGTATGGCTACACCTTC. It specifies CASSLLGARYGYTF.

This chain uses TRBV6-6 with TRBJ2-7; D possibly corresponds to TRBD2 (5 bases). V dropped 7 bases and J dropped 3 bases, with 13 bases sitting between them. CDR3 length: 13 residues. The V gene's germline CDR1 is MNHNY and CDR2 SVGAGI (reference sequence). CDR3 DNA sequence: TGTGCCAGCACCCACCTAAGCGGCTACGAGCAGTACTTC. Translation: CASTHLSGYEQYF.

This chain uses TRBV5-1 with TRBJ2-2; 13 nucleotides match TRBD2. V trimming: 0 bases; J trimming: 7 bases; junction bases outside the gene matches: 6. This CDR3 comprises 17 residues. Germline V gene data show CDR1 as SGHRS and CDR2 as YFSETQ. CDR3 region: CASSLETSGRASGELFF. The CDR3 DNA reads as TGCGCCAGCAGCTTGGAAACTAGCGGGAGGGCAAGCGGGGAGCTGTTTTTT.

The CDR3 spells CASSSFSTETQYF. The CDR3 region has the DNA TGTGCCAGTAGTTCCTTTAGCACAGAGACCCAGTACTTC. The chain is built from TRBV19 and TRBJ2-5, with D unresolved. Per germline, CDR1 LNHDA and CDR2 SQIVND (reference sequence). This CDR3 has 13 residues. With 5 bases removed from V and 4 bases from J, the gap between germline ends came to 11 bases. The full variable domain, with the rest looked up from reference TRBV19 and TRBJ2-5, is DGGITQSPKYLFRKEGQNVTLSCEQNLNHDAMYWYRQDPGQGLRLIYYSQIVNDFQKGDIAEGYSVSREKKESFPLTVTSAQKNPTAFYLCASSSFSTETQYFGPGTRLLVL.

The gene calls are TRBV11-2 and TRBJ1-2; no reliable D call. The CDR3 sequence is 13 residues long. CDR1 is SGHAT and CDR2 is FQNNGV in the germline V gene. V was clipped by 3 bases and J by 5 bases, with 10 bases between them. This CDR3 is CASSFQEAYGYTF. CDR3 nucleotide sequence: TGTGCCAGCAGCTTTCAAGAGGCTTATGGCTACACCTTC. Complete variable domain (other parts from reference TRBV11-2 and TRBJ1-2): EAGVAQSPRYKIIEKRQSVAFWCNPISGHATLYWYQQILGQGPKLLIQFQNNGVVDDSQLPKDRFSAERLKGVDSTLKIQPAKLEDSAVYLCASSFQEAYGYTFGSGTRLTVV.

This clone has only one observation. This sequence joins TRBV27 and TRBJ2-7; the match to TRBD1 covers 10 bases. CDR3 size: 14 residues. V lost 5 bases to trimming and J lost 1 base; unmatched junction nucleotides: 2. In germline, CDR1 is MNHEY, CDR2 SMNVEV (reference sequence). CDR3 sequence reads: CASSRTGGSYEQYF. CDR3 coding DNA: TGTGCCAGCAGTCGGACAGGGGGTTCCTACGAGCAGTACTTC.

A few counts support this clone. The V gene is TRBV4-1, the J gene TRBJ1-1, with unresolved D. The CDR3 sequence is 14 residues long. Trimming pared 5 bases from V and 1 base from J, leaving 11 bases between. The germline CDR1 and CDR2 sequences are MGHRA and YSYEKL. The CDR3 loop reads CASSDYTANTEAFF. The CDR3 region has the DNA TGCGCCAGCAGCGACTATACAGCGAACACTGAAGCTTTCTTT.

This chain uses TRBV4-1 with TRBJ2-6; TRBD1 agrees at 7 bases. CDR1 is MGHRA, CDR2 YSYEKL, per germline. The CDR3 loop spans 16 amino acids. J was trimmed by 0 bases and V by 3 bases; bases with no gene match: 2. In DNA form, the CDR3 reads TGCGCCAGCAGCCAGAAGGGGGCCTCTGGGGCCAACGTCCTGACTTTC. Translated, it gives CASSQKGASGANVLTF.

J is TRBJ1-1 and V is TRBV2, with D unclear. This CDR3 has 13 residues. V was clipped by 6 bases and J by 0 bases, with 8 bases between them. Germline loops: CDR1 SNHLY, CDR2 FYNNEI. The CDR3 region is CASRTGLNTEAFF. The CDR3 nucleotides are TGTGCCAGCAGAACCGGGTTGAACACTGAAGCTTTCTTT.

V is TRBV11-3 and J is TRBJ1-1; 10 bases match TRBD1. Germline V gives CDR1 SGHNT, CDR2 YENEEA. There are 17 residues in the CDR3. Trimming cost V 5 bases and J 4 bases; bases outside gene matches: 13. The CDR3 is CASSLRTGGSLGTEAFF. In DNA form, the CDR3 reads TGTGCCAGCAGCCTCAGGACAGGGGGGTCCTTGGGCACTGAAGCTTTCTTT.

The chain is built from TRBV5-1 and TRBJ1-1; TRBD1 matches at 8 bases. V was pared by 4 bases and J by 1 base, with 6 bases of the junction left unmatched. The CDR3 covers 15 residues. CDR1 is SGHRS, CDR2 YFSETQ, per germline. The CDR3 is CASSQRTGWNTEAFF. The CDR3 region has the DNA TGCGCCAGCAGCCAACGGACAGGGTGGAACACTGAAGCTTTCTTT.